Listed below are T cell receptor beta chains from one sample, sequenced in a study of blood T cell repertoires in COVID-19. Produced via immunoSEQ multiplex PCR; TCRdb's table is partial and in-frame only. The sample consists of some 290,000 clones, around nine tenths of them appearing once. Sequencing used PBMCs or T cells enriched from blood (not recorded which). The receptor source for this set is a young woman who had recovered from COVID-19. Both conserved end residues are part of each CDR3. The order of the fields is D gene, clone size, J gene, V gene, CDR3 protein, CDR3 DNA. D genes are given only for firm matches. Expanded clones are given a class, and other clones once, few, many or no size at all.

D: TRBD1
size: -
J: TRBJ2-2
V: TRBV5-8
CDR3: CASRLPGQGKTGELFF
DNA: TGTGCCAGCAGATTGCCGGGACAGGGGAAGACCGGGGAGCTGTTTTTT

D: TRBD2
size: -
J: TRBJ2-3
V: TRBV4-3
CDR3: CASSQGLAGGADTQYF
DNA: TGCGCCAGCAGCCAAGGTCTAGCGGGAGGCGCAGATACGCAGTATTTT

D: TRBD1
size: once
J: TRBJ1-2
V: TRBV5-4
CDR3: CASSLEWRTGDGYTF
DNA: TGTGCCAGCAGCTTGGAGTGGCGGACAGGGGATGGCTACACCTTC

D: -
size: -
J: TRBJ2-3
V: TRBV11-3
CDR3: CASSSTWEGTDTQYF
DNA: TGTGCCAGCAGTTCCACGTGGGAGGGCACAGATACGCAGTATTTT

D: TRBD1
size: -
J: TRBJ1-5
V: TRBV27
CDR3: CASSLGAGGAQPQHF
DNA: TGTGCCAGCAGTTTAGGCGCAGGGGGCGCGCAGCCCCAGCATTTT

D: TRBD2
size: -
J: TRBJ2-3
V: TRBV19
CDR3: CASRLTTSATDTQYF
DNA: TGTGCCAGTAGACTGACAACTAGCGCCACAGATACGCAGTATTTT

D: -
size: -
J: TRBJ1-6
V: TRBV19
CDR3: CASRSIQADNSPLHF
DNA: TGTGCCAGTAGATCGATACAGGCCGATAATTCACCCCTCCACTTT

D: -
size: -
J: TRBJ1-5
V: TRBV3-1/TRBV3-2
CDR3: CASSQEGASGQPQHF
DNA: TGTGCCAGCAGCCAAGAGGGGGCAAGTGGTCAGCCCCAGCATTTT

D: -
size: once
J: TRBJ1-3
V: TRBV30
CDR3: CAWSVWGAGNTIYF
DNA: TGTGCCTGGAGTGTATGGGGGGCTGGAAACACCATATATTTT

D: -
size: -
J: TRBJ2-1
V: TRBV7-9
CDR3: CASSLETSYLRGQFF
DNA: TGTGCCAGCAGCTTAGAGACTAGTTATCTACGTGGGCAGTTCTTC

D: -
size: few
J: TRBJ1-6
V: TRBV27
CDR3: CASSFGNSPLHF
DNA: TGTGCCAGCAGTTTTGGCAATTCACCCCTCCACTTT

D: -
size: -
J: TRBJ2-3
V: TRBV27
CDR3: CASSLVAESGPDTQYF
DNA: TGTGCCAGCAGTTTAGTGGCCGAAAGTGGCCCAGATACGCAGTATTTT

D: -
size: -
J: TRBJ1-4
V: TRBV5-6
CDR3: CASGKQGARKLFF
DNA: TGTGCCAGCGGTAAACAGGGTGCCAGAAAACTGTTTTTT

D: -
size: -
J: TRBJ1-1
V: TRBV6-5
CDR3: CAAGKMDSAGAFF
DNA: TGTGCCGCAGGGAAGATGGACAGCGCTGGAGCTTTCTTT

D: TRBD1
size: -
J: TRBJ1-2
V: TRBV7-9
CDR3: CASSPGQLNYGYTF
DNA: TGTGCCAGCAGCCCGGGACAGCTCAACTATGGCTACACCTTC

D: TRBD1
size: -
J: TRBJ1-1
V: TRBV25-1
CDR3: CASSEGTVNTEAFF
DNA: TGTGCCAGCAGTGAAGGGACAGTTAACACTGAAGCTTTCTTT

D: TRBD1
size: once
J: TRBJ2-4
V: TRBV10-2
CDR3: CASQAGTGGRIQYF
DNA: TGCGCCAGTCAAGCGGGGACAGGGGGACGCATTCAGTACTTC

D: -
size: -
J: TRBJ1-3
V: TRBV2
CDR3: CASSLQGTAGNTIYF
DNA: TGTGCCAGCAGTTTACAGGGTACTGCTGGAAACACCATATATTTT

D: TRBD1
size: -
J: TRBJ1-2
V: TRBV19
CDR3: CASTLTGPNYGYTF
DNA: TGTGCCAGTACTCTGACAGGGCCTAACTATGGCTACACCTTC

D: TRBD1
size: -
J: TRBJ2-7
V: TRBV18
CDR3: CASSPPGDSYSYEQYF
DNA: TGTGCCAGCTCACCACCGGGGGACAGCTATTCGTACGAGCAGTACTTC

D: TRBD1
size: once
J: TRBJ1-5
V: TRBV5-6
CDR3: CASSKDRGWNQPQHF
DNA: TGTGCCAGCAGCAAGGACAGGGGATGGAATCAGCCCCAGCATTTT

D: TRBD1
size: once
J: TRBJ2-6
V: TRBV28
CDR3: CASSPTGTGLSGANVLTF
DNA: TGTGCCAGCAGTCCCACCGGGACAGGGCTTTCTGGGGCCAACGTCCTGACTTTC

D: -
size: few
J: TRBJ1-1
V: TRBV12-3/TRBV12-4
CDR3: CASSFSTRTEAFF
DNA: TGTGCCAGCAGTTTTTCCACGCGGACTGAAGCTTTCTTT

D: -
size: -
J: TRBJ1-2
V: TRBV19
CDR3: CASRPPLWQAGGYGYTF
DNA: TGTGCCAGTAGGCCCCCTCTATGGCAGGCGGGAGGCTATGGCTACACCTTC

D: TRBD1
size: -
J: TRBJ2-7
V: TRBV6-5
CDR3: CASSYRLDRATYEQYF
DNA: TGTGCCAGCAGTTACCGGCTGGACAGGGCAACCTACGAGCAGTACTTC

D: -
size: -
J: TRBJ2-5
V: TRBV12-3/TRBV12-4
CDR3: CASSRRGTVNF
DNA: TGTGCCAGCAGCCGTCGCGGGACCGTAAACTTC

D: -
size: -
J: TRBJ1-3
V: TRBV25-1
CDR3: CASSEGDSGNTIYF
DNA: TGTGCCAGCAGTGAGGGAGACTCTGGAAACACCATATATTTT

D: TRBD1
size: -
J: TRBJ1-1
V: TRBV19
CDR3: CASGRAGTGWFTEAFF
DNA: TGTGCCAGTGGACGAGCCGGGACAGGGTGGTTCACTGAAGCTTTCTTT

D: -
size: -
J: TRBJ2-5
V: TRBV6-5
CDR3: CASSYRRGMETQYF
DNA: TGTGCCAGCAGTTACAGAAGGGGAATGGAGACCCAGTACTTC

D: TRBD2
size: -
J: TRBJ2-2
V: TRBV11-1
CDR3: CASSGPGLVPSGELFF
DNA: TGTGCCAGCAGCGGGCCGGGACTAGTTCCATCCGGGGAGCTGTTTTTT

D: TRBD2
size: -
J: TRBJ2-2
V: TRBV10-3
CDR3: CAISQREDGGELFF
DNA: TGTGCCATCAGCCAGCGGGAGGATGGCGGGGAGCTGTTTTTT

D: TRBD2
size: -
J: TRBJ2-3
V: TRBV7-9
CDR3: CASSPQGSGRSTDTQYF
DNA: TGTGCCAGCAGCCCTCAGGGTAGCGGGCGTAGCACAGATACGCAGTATTTT

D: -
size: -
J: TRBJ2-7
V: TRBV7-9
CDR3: CASSLARGRVAYEQYF
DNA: TGTGCCAGCAGCTTGGCTAGGGGCAGGGTCGCCTACGAGCAGTACTTC

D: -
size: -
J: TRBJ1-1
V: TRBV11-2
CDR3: CASSWQGGYNTEAFF
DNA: TGTGCCAGCAGCTGGCAGGGAGGGTATAATACTGAAGCTTTCTTT

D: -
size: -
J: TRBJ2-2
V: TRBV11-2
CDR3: CASTATASRGGDTGELFF
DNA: TGTGCCAGCACCGCCACGGCTAGCCGAGGAGGGGACACCGGGGAGCTGTTTTTT

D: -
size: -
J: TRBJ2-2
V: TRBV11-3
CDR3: CASSLSGVNTGELFF
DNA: TGTGCCAGCAGCCTGTCGGGTGTTAACACCGGGGAGCTGTTTTTT

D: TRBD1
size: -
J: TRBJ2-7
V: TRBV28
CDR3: CATLDRVFYEQYF
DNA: TGTGCCACGTTAGACAGGGTTTTTTACGAGCAGTACTTC

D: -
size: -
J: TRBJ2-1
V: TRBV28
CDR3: CASSLKPAADPYNEQFF
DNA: TGTGCCAGCAGTTTAAAGCCAGCGGCCGACCCTTACAATGAGCAGTTCTTC

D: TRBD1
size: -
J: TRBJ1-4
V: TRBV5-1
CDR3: CASSRTGLNEKLFF
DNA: TGCGCCAGCAGCCGGACAGGCCTTAATGAAAAACTGTTTTTT

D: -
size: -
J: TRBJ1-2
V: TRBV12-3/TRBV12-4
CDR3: CASSLSQGSGYTF
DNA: TGTGCCAGCAGTTTGTCACAGGGAAGTGGCTACACCTTC

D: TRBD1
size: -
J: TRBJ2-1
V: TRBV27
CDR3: CATTSGTGYNEQFF
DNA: TGTGCCACCACATCCGGGACAGGCTACAATGAGCAGTTCTTC

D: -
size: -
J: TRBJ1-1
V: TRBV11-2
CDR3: CASSLEHSPAFF
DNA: TGTGCCAGCAGCTTAGAACATTCCCCAGCTTTCTTT

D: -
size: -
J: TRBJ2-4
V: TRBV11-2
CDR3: CASSLVPFAGQNIQYF
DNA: TGTGCCAGCAGCTTAGTCCCCTTCGCGGGACAAAACATTCAGTACTTC

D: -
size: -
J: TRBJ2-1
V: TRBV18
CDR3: CASSPPSRGPEQFF
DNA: TGTGCCAGCTCACCACCATCTCGGGGTCCCGAGCAGTTCTTC

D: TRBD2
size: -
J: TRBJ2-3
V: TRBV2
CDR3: CASSGLGLGTSGRLQDTDTQYF
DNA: TGTGCCAGCAGTGGTTTAGGCCTAGGTACTAGCGGGAGACTTCAAGACACAGATACGCAGTATTTT

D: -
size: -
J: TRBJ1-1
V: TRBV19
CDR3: CASLDQGSPKAFF
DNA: TGTGCCAGTCTAGACCAGGGAAGCCCTAAAGCTTTCTTT

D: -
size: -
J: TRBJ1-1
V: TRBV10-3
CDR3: CAISESQGMTEAFF
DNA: TGTGCCATCAGTGAGTCTCAGGGAATGACTGAAGCTTTCTTT

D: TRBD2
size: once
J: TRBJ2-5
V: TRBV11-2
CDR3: CASSRAGGKETQYF
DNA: TGTGCCAGCAGCCGAGCGGGAGGAAAGGAGACCCAGTACTTC

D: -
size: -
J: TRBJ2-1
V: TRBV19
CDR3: CASSGGNNEQFF
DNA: TGTGCCAGTAGCGGGGGTAACAATGAGCAGTTCTTC

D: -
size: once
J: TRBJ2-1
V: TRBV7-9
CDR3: CASTPGPTLNEQFF
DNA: TGTGCCAGCACCCCGGGTCCAACCCTGAATGAGCAGTTCTTC

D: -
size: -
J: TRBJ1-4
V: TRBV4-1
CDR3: CASSRQGVARNEKLFF
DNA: TGCGCCAGCAGCCGGCAAGGGGTCGCCCGAAATGAAAAACTGTTTTTT

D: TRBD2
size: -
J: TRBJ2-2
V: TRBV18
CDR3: CASSPRFGSGPRDTGELFF
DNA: TGTGCCAGCTCACCACGGTTTGGTAGCGGGCCGCGGGACACCGGGGAGCTGTTTTTT

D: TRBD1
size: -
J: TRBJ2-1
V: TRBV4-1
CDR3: CASSQAERITGGRNEQFF
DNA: TGCGCCAGCAGCCAAGCCGAAAGGATAACAGGGGGTAGGAATGAGCAGTTCTTC

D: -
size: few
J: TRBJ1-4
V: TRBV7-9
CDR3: CASSQVEGEKLFF
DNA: TGTGCCAGCAGCCAGGTAGAGGGTGAAAAACTGTTTTTT

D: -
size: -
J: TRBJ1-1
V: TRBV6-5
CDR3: CASSYRGSGRPEAFF
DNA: TGTGCCAGCAGTTACAGGGGCTCGGGCCGACCTGAAGCTTTCTTT